This TCR beta chain was captured in a study of Tregs in tolerant kidney transplant recipients. Recipients received nonmyeloablative bone marrow transplants from related graft donors, with transient mixed chimerism. The germline gives CDR1 SGHNT, CDR2 YENEEA. The length of the CDR3 is 16 residues. The V gene lost 2 bases and the J gene lost 7 bases, with 18 bases spanning the gap. The method was immunoSEQ multiplex PCR; TCRdb's version includes in-frame clones alone and lacks a portion of them. The repertoire has tens of thousands of clones, 91% of them found once; the top ten carry about 1.6%. The source is a human patient who received a combined kidney and bone marrow transplant. The T cells may partly be graft donor cells. Sample: CD4+ T cells from blood (PBMCs), taken 24 months after the transplant. This chain links TRBV11-3 with TRBJ2-1; possibly TRBD2 for D (5 bases). This chain's CDR3 is CASSLFSPPPGNEQFF. CDR3 DNA: TGTGCCAGCAGCTTATTTTCCCCTCCTCCGGGAAATGAGCAGTTCTTC.